This T cell receptor beta chain was identified in a study of vaccination and CD4 T cells after COVID-19. In the study overall: Samples taken post-COVID came a median 101 days after diagnosis, ranging from 35 to 161. The stimulus for the cells was overlapping spike peptides derived from SARS-CoV-2, HCoV-NL63, HCoV-OC43 and HCoV-229E.

The treatment denotes: roughly 11-day PBMC culture with coronavirus spike peptide pools or control peptides (ViraFEST assay). Gathered ahead of the COVID-19 pandemic (2011-2018) were the CD4+ T cells of the unexposed donor. Researchers used the Oncomine TCR Beta short-read assay to sequence DNA from cultured CD4+ T cells. Investigators isolated genomic DNA from cultured CD4+ T cells. TCRdb reprocessed the PCR reads with MiXCR, giving one entry per CDR3 protein. Among approximately 6,900 distinct CDR3 sequences listed, about 40% were seen once. The CDR3 is 14 amino acids. The V gene lost 5 bases and the J gene lost 6 bases, with 16 bases spanning the gap. Germline CDR1 reads SEHNR; CDR2 reads FQNEAQ (reference sequence). Remarks on this clonotype: Its antigen is unknown.

Sequencing used CD4+ T cells from blood, cultured in vitro. The chain links TRBV7-9 to TRBJ1-1, with D possibly matching TRBD1 (5 bases). This TCR came from a human donor in good health. DNA for the CDR3: TGTGCCAGCAGCACTGACAGCTTAATCTCTGAAGCTTTCTTT. Its translation: CASSTDSLISEAFF.